Listed here is a single TCR beta chain. The antigen remains unidentified. V shed 4 bases and J 4 bases; nucleotides not matched to a gene: 12. Germline CDR1 SQVTM, CDR2 ANQGSEA. The CDR3 totals 16 residues. Primers included in the PCR were 60 Vbeta and 13 Jbeta primers. In the study's own analysis: A later analysis tallied approximately 87 million unique TCR beta chains, 8.5 million to 11 million of them shared. Sequencing used immunoSEQ multiplex PCR; TCRdb keeps in-frame clones, though not all of them. D and trimming were read from the DNA, whereas the V and J calls and clone size are those reported in that table. The table lists some 190,000 clones, roughly 80% of them singletons. This entry is derived from a study of cytomegalovirus exposure and HLA in healthy donors. The study, taken as a whole, reports: Listed as cytomegalovirus-associated were 150 or so TCR beta chains.

The sequenced material came from PBMCs. The TCR comes from a male donor in good health and CMV-seronegative. The rearrangement joins TRBV29-1 to TRBJ1-4; TRBD1 agrees at 7 bases. The CDR3 DNA is TGCAGCGTTGTCTTTGGGGACAGCCCCTTTAATGAAAAACTGTTTTTT. Encoded protein: CSVVFGDSPFNEKLFF. Full variable domain (rest looked up from reference TRBV29-1 and TRBJ1-4): SAVISQKPSRDICQRGTSLTIQCQVDSQVTMMFWYRQQPGQSLTLIATANQGSEATYESGFVIDKFPISRPNLTFSTLTVSNMSPEDSSIYLCSVVFGDSPFNEKLFFGSGTQLSVL.